Given below is one T cell receptor (beta chain) in context. The antigen is unknown. The repertoire was sequenced with immunoSEQ multiplex PCR; TCRdb's copy has only in-frame clones and lacks some. The sample lists more than 75,000 clones; over 75% were seen once. This specimen belongs to a study of OX40 agonist ivuxolimab in advanced cancers. Trimming removed 5 bases at V and 0 bases at J, with 11 bases between. The CDR3 runs to 15 residues. CDR1 is MNHNS and CDR2 is SASEGT in the germline V gene. Study-wide points: Clonal expansion was among the lowest in partial responders at 0.1-3.0 mg/kg, especially CD8+. By week 6 at 0.1 to 3.0 mg/kg, blood CD4+ and CD8+ T cells had expanded clonally.

The gene calls are TRBV6-1 and TRBJ1-3; D not resolved. The material was CD4+ or CD8+ T cells sorted from blood, obtained in a trial of the OX40 agonist ivuxolimab. The sequence was obtained from an adult with an advanced solid tumor such as melanoma, head and neck, liver or kidney cancer. The CDR3 is CASSTDMTSGNTIYF. The DNA of the CDR3 is TGTGCCAGCAGTACCGACATGACCTCTGGAAACACCATATATTTT.